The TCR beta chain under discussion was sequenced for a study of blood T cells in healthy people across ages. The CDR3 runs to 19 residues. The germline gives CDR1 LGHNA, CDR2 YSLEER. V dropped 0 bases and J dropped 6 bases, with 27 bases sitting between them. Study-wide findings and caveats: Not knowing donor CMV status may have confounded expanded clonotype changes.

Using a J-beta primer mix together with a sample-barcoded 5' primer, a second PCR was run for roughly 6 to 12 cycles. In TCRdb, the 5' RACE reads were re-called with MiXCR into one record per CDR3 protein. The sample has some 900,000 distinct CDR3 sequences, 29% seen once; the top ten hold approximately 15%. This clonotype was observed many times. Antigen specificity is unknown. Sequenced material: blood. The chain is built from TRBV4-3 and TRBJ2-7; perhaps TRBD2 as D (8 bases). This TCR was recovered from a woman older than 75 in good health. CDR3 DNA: TGCGCCAGCAGCCAAGATCGGGGGCTAGCGGGTCCCCCAGGGGGCGAGCAGTACTTC. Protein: CASSQDRGLAGPPGGEQYF.